The T cell receptor (beta chain) under discussion was sequenced for a study of cytomegalovirus exposure and HLA in healthy donors. The repertoire was sequenced with immunoSEQ multiplex PCR; TCRdb's copy has only in-frame clones and lacks some. The repertoire holds around 240,000 clones, with nearly 90% as singletons. In its sample, this clone was seen once. CDR1 is SGHRS and CDR2 is YFSETQ in the germline V gene. There are 14 residues in the CDR3. V lost 1 base and J 1 base, leaving 8 bases between the germline ends. The study drew the donors from its approximately 110-subject validation cohort, separate from the approximately 700-subject first cohort.

Sample: PBMCs. V usage is TRBV5-1 and J usage is TRBJ1-1; D not resolved. The clonotype was recovered from a woman under 30 in good health and CMV-seronegative. The CDR3 DNA reads TGCGCCAGCAGCTTGAGTCAACAGAACACTGAAGCTTTCTTT. Protein: CASSLSQQNTEAFF.